Below are 10 T cell receptor beta chains sequenced from a single sample in a study of T cells after yellow fever vaccination (dated by TCRdb to the late 2010s). This specimen's treatment or condition label, per the study, means: live attenuated yellow fever vaccine strain. Library generation was performed with 5' RACE. The data were produced on an Illumina NovaSeq 6000. TCRdb took the public reads, trimmed them with fastp at Q25, ran MiXCR for clone calling and kept in-frame beta chains. Every CDR3 protein is listed once, alongside the most common genes and DNA of its rows. The sample table shows 250,000 to 350,000 distinct CDR3 sequences, and approximately 4.3% are seen once. Approximately 20% of the sample goes to the ten largest clones. The sample consisted of PBMCs, taken 15 days after the yellow fever booster vaccination. The receptors shown here come from a man aged 18 to 35 who received the YFV17D yellow fever vaccine.

This clonotype was detected many times. The chain recombines TRBV7-3 with TRBJ2-6; D is uncertain. The CDR3 consists of 18 residues. From germline, CDR1 is SGHTA and CDR2 FQGTGA. Trimming cost V 5 bases and J 0 bases, with 17 bases left between them. CDR3 nucleotides: TGTGCCAGCAGCCCAGTTGGCGTCCTAGGCTCTGGGGCCAACGTCCTGACTTTC. This sequence encodes CASSPVGVLGSGANVLTF.

Only a few counts were recorded for this clonotype. The genes are TRBV12-5 and TRBJ1-1, with D possibly TRBD1 on 6 matching bases. From germline, CDR1 is LGHNT and CDR2 FRNRAP. The V end was cut by 0 bases, the J end by 6 bases, with 20 bases between. The CDR3 consists of 17 residues. The CDR3: CASGLVMSPGHPSEAFF. The CDR3 nucleotides read TGTGCTAGTGGTTTGGTGATGAGTCCGGGACACCCCTCTGAAGCTTTCTTT.

This clonotype was picked up a small number of times. The chain couples TRBV5-1 to TRBJ2-2; 10 nucleotides align to TRBD2. Per the germline V gene, CDR1 is SGHRS and CDR2 is YFSETQ. After removal of 1 base from V and 0 bases from J, the junction contained 3 bases not matched to a gene. The CDR3 sequence is 17 residues long. The CDR3 DNA follows: TGCGCCAGCAGCTTGTTTACTAGCGGGGCGAACACCGGGGAGCTGTTTTTT. Protein product: CASSLFTSGANTGELFF.

In its sample, this clonotype was seen many times. The chain recombines TRBV5-1 with TRBJ2-3; 7 nucleotides align to TRBD2. This CDR3 is 14 amino acids long. J lost 4 bases, V lost 1 base, and 3 bases had no gene match. Germline V gene lookup returns CDR1 SGHRS and CDR2 YFSETQ. CDR3 sequence reads: CASSLLTSADTQYF. CDR3 nucleotides: TGCGCCAGCAGCTTGCTTACTAGCGCAGATACGCAGTATTTT.

J is TRBJ1-5 and V is TRBV12-3 or TRBV12-4, with TRBD1 identical over 10 bases. This CDR3 is 14 amino acids long. Trimming took 7 bases from V and 5 from J; bases not matched to a gene: 5. For the CDR3, the DNA is TGTGCCAGCAACGACAGGGGGCCGGATCAGCCCCAGCATTTT. It codes for CASNDRGPDQPQHF.

V is TRBV29-1 and J is TRBJ2-3; 8 bases line up with TRBD2. V dropped 8 bases and J dropped 2; count of bases not matched to a gene: 9. The germline CDR1 and CDR2 sequences are SQVTM and ANQGSEA. The CDR3 consists of 14 residues. DNA of the CDR3: TGCAGCACCCTCACTAGCGGTTACACAGATACGCAGTATTTT. Protein: CSTLTSGYTDTQYF.

This clonotype has at least ten counts. The chain joins TRBV7-2 to TRBJ1-1, with a possible D match to TRBD1 (6 bases). V was cut by 6 bases and J by 1 base, with 21 bases left in between. The CDR3 length is 17 residues. CDR1 and CDR2 from the germline V gene are SGHTA and FQGNSA. This CDR3 is CASRKFAAGVTNTEAFF. CDR3 DNA: TGTGCCAGCAGAAAATTCGCAGCAGGGGTCACGAACACTGAAGCTTTCTTT.

This clonotype has ten or more counts. V gene TRBV5-1 combines with J gene TRBJ2-2, with TRBD2 identical over 10 bases. V trimming: 4 bases; J trimming: 2 bases; junction bases outside the gene matches: 8. The CDR3 totals 17 residues. Looked up from germline, CDR1 is SGHRS and CDR2 is YFSETQ. The CDR3 DNA sequence: TGCGCCAGCAGCGTACTAGCGGGGACCCTTAACACCGGGGAGCTGTTTTTT. Translation gives CASSVLAGTLNTGELFF.

This chain uses TRBV5-4 with TRBJ2-7; D gene ambiguous. Trimming took 0 bases from V and 3 from J, leaving 7 bases between them. The CDR3 is 13 residues long. CDR1 is SGHNT, CDR2 YYREEE, per germline (reference sequence). CDR3 nucleotide sequence: TGTGCCAGCAGCTTGGGCCCCCTCTACGAGCAGTACGTC. The encoded protein is CASSLGPLYEQYV.

The V gene is TRBV7-2, the J gene TRBJ1-3; D uncertain. This CDR3 contains 14 residues. CDR1 SGHTA and CDR2 FQGNSA come from the germline V gene. V lost 1 base and J lost 4, with 8 bases in between. The DNA for the CDR3 is TGTGCCAGCAGCTTAGTGGGGAGAGGAAACACCATATATTTT. Protein product: CASSLVGRGNTIYF.